These 32 T cell receptor beta chains share one sample of origin, sequenced in a study of blood T cell repertoires in COVID-19. The repertoire was sequenced with immunoSEQ multiplex PCR; TCRdb's copy has only in-frame clones and lacks some. This table holds roughly 200,000 clones, approximately 86% found once. Source material: peripheral blood. Every receptor here comes from a woman aged 25 to 39 with COVID-19, enrolled during active disease.

There are a few counts of this clone. The chain links TRBV9 to TRBJ2-7; D not resolved. Trimming shortened V by 4 bases and J by 4 bases, and 9 bases separated the two germline ends. The germline V gene encodes CDR1 SGDLS and CDR2 YYNGEE. The length of the CDR3 is 12 residues. CDR3: CASSTNGYEQYF. The CDR3 nucleotides read TGTGCCAGCAGCACCAACGGGTACGAGCAGTACTTC.

V and J are TRBV7-3 and TRBJ1-2; 9 bases line up with TRBD1. The CDR3 runs to 15 residues. Trimming at V came to 5 bases and at J to 4 bases, leaving 8 bases not matched to a gene. Germline CDR1 is SGHTA and CDR2 is FQGTGA. CDR3: CASSASGTGTYGYTF. The CDR3 DNA sequence: TGTGCCAGCAGCGCCTCCGGGACAGGGACCTATGGCTACACCTTC.

This clone was detected a few times. The chain is built from TRBV19 and TRBJ2-1, with 10 bases matching TRBD2. CDR3 length: 15 amino acids. Trimming took 5 bases from V and 3 from J; bases not matched to a gene: 4. Germline V lookup: CDR1 LNHDA, CDR2 SQIVND (reference sequence). CDR3 DNA: TGTGCCAGTAGTTTGCTAGCGGGAGACTACAATGAGCAGTTCTTC. Its protein product is CASSLLAGDYNEQFF. The full variable domain, rest sourced from reference TRBV19 and TRBJ2-1, is DGGITQSPKYLFRKEGQNVTLSCEQNLNHDAMYWYRQDPGQGLRLIYYSQIVNDFQKGDIAEGYSVSREKKESFPLTVTSAQKNPTAFYLCASSLLAGDYNEQFFGPGTRLTVL.

The chain is built from TRBV7-2 and TRBJ1-1; perhaps TRBD1 as D (6 bases). The CDR3 is 15 residues long. V lost 1 base and J 4 bases, leaving 13 bases between the germline ends. Germline-derived CDR1 and CDR2 are SGHTA and FQGNSA. In DNA form, the CDR3 reads TGTGCCAGCAGCTTAGTTGGGGGCTCAGGCACTGAAGCTTTCTTT. The encoded protein is CASSLVGGSGTEAFF.

The genes are TRBV5-4 and TRBJ1-1, with TRBD1 matching over 8 bases. Looked up from germline, CDR1 is SGHNT and CDR2 is YYREEE (reference sequence). The CDR3 runs 16 residues. J lost 0 bases, V lost 0 bases, and 4 bases had no gene match. The CDR3 nucleotides read TGTGCCAGCAGCTTGGGGACAGGGATTATGAACACTGAAGCTTTCTTT. Protein sequence: CASSLGTGIMNTEAFF.

The CDR3 nucleotides read TGTGCCAGCAGCCCCGGTGGGACAGGGGCTTACGGAAACACCATATATTTT. This sequence encodes CASSPGGTGAYGNTIYF. The J gene is TRBJ1-3, the V gene TRBV3-1 (or the pseudogene TRBV3-2), with TRBD1 matching over 10 bases. The V gene's germline CDR1 is LGHDT and CDR2 YNNKEL (reference sequence). The V segment lost 4 bases and the J segment 4 bases; nucleotides outside the gene matches: 10. This CDR3 comprises 17 residues.

The chain joins TRBV3-1 (or the pseudogene TRBV3-2) to TRBJ2-1; TRBD1 might be the D (7 bases). The CDR3 contains 17 residues. Germline CDR1 LGHDT, CDR2 YNNKEL (reference sequence). Trimming pared 0 bases from V and 5 bases from J, leaving 17 bases between. The CDR3 DNA follows: TGTGCCAGCAGCCAAGATCAGGGGGGTTTGGGGGACAATGAGCAGTTCTTC. It codes for CASSQDQGGLGDNEQFF.

This chain's CDR3 is CASSQDGKSVNEQFF. The CDR3 nucleotides are TGTGCCAGCAGCCAAGATGGCAAATCCGTTAATGAGCAGTTCTTC. The rearrangement links TRBV3-1 (or the pseudogene TRBV3-2) to TRBJ2-1, with D uncertain. CDR3 length: 15 residues. Looked up from germline, CDR1 is LGHDT and CDR2 is YNNKEL (reference sequence). Deletions cut 0 bases from V and 7 bases from J, with 13 bases between.

The genes are TRBV11-2 and TRBJ2-1; 9 bases align to TRBD1. Germline V CDR1 and CDR2: SGHAT, FQNNGV. V shed 3 bases and J 1 base; nucleotides not matched to a gene: 1. This CDR3 is 15 amino acids long. CDR3 sequence reads: CASSFGTGSYNEQFF. The CDR3 nucleotides read TGTGCCAGCAGCTTTGGGACAGGGTCCTACAATGAGCAGTTCTTC.

This clone was found a few times. The CDR3 DNA reads TGTGCCACCGGGGACTCTAACTATGGCTACACCTTC. This sequence encodes CATGDSNYGYTF. The V gene is TRBV5-4, the J gene TRBJ1-2; TRBD1 might be the D (5 bases). V was pared by 9 bases and J by 0 bases, with 9 bases between. Germline CDR1 and CDR2: SGHNT and YYREEE (reference sequence). CDR3 length equals 12 residues.

The V and J genes are TRBV10-3 and TRBJ1-1; tentatively, D is TRBD1 (5 bases). Trimming removed 4 bases from V and 5 bases from J, with 14 bases in between. CDR3 size: 14 residues. Germline-derived CDR1 and CDR2 are ENHRY and SYGVKD. Here the CDR3 reads CAISGGTDMTEAFF. In nucleotides, the CDR3 is TGTGCCATCAGTGGCGGGACGGACATGACTGAAGCTTTCTTT.

The rearrangement links TRBV9 to TRBJ2-1; tentative D call: TRBD2 (6 bases). Germline lookup yields CDR1 SGDLS and CDR2 YYNGEE. V was clipped by 4 bases and J by 5 bases, with 13 bases between them. This CDR3 is 14 amino acids long. The DNA of the CDR3 is TGTGCCAGCAGCTCGGGACTTAGGAACAATGAGCAGTTCTTC. This sequence encodes CASSSGLRNNEQFF.

V and J are TRBV3-1 (or the pseudogene TRBV3-2) and TRBJ2-5; 8 bases line up with TRBD2. V lost 3 bases to trimming and J lost 4 bases; unmatched junction nucleotides: 13. CDR1 is LGHDT, CDR2 YNNKEL, per germline (reference sequence). This CDR3 contains 17 residues. CDR3: CASSQGSTSGGTETQYF. In DNA, the CDR3 is TGTGCCAGCAGCCAGGGGTCTACTAGCGGAGGCACAGAGACCCAGTACTTC.

This chain joins TRBV7-2 and TRBJ2-3; TRBD2 agrees at 9 bases. The CDR3 has 17 amino acids. J lost 8 bases, V lost 3 bases, and 15 bases had no gene match. Germline V gene sequence: CDR1 SGHTA, CDR2 FQGNSA. CDR3 nucleotides: TGTGCCAGCAGCTTGTTGGGCGGGGGGGCCTGGAACGGTACGCAGTATTTT. It codes for CASSLLGGGAWNGTQYF.

V usage is TRBV14 and J usage is TRBJ2-5, with 10 positions matching TRBD2. With V trimmed by 5 bases and J by 5 bases, 8 bases remained unmatched. This CDR3 comprises 15 residues. Germline V gives CDR1 SGHDN, CDR2 FVKESK. The CDR3 sequence: CASSYQGLARETQYF. DNA for the CDR3: TGTGCCAGCAGCTACCAGGGACTAGCGAGGGAGACCCAGTACTTC.

This clone has a single count. J is TRBJ2-1 and V is TRBV6-1; 11 bases fit TRBD2. CDR1 and CDR2 from the germline V gene are MNHNS and SASEGT. V shed 0 bases, J shed 0 bases, and the junction held 16 bases outside the gene matches. The CDR3 runs 22 residues. CDR3 in amino acids: CASSEARRLAGGLLSSYNEQFF. The CDR3, as DNA: TGTGCCAGCAGTGAAGCAAGGCGGCTAGCGGGGGGCTTGCTAAGCTCCTACAATGAGCAGTTCTTC.

The V gene is TRBV7-9, the J gene TRBJ1-5; 7 bases fit TRBD1. The CDR3 runs 14 residues. CDR1 and CDR2 (germline): SEHNR, FQNEAQ (reference sequence). The junction had 1 base not matched to a gene; V was cut back by 3 bases and J by 2 bases. The CDR3 region has the DNA TGTGCCAGCAGCTTTGGGACAGGCAATCAGCCCCAGCATTTT. It is translated as CASSFGTGNQPQHF.

J is TRBJ2-7 and V is TRBV6-2 or TRBV6-3; 7 bases agree with TRBD1. With 3 bases clipped from V and 0 bases from J, the junction kept 2 bases outside the gene matches. This CDR3 is built from 14 residues. Germline assignment: CDR1 MNHEY and CDR2 SVGEGT. CDR3 amino acids: CASSYWDSSYEQYF. Here the CDR3 DNA reads TGTGCCAGCAGTTATTGGGACAGCTCCTACGAGCAGTACTTC.

In the case of this clone: Distinct nucleotide sequences in the sample also encode this CDR3. The V and J genes are TRBV15 and TRBJ2-7, with D uncertain. This CDR3 is 11 amino acids long. Germline-derived CDR1 and CDR2 are LNHNV and YYDKDF (reference sequence). V dropped 3 bases and J dropped 3 bases, with 3 bases sitting between them. CDR3 sequence: CATSSGYEQYF. CDR3 in DNA: TGTGCCACCAGCAGCGGCTACGAGCAGTACTTC.

This clone came up once. This chain links TRBV3-1 (or the pseudogene TRBV3-2) with TRBJ1-2; D is undetermined. In germline, CDR1 is LGHDT, CDR2 YNNKEL (reference sequence). Trimming took off 4 bases at V and 4 bases at J, with 10 bases between the two ends. This CDR3 comprises 13 residues. DNA of the CDR3: TGTGCCAGCAGCCCCTTCGCGTCCTATGGCTACACCTTC. This gives the protein CASSPFASYGYTF.

This chain uses TRBV6-6 with TRBJ1-5; 8 nucleotides match TRBD1. The CDR3 contains 13 residues. With V trimmed by 7 bases and J by 3 bases, 2 bases remained unmatched. The V gene's germline CDR1 is MNHNY and CDR2 SVGAGI (reference sequence). CDR3 sequence: CASMDRDNQPQHF. DNA of the CDR3: TGTGCCAGCATGGACAGGGACAATCAGCCCCAGCATTTT.

V and J are TRBV6-5 and TRBJ2-3; D not resolved. This CDR3 is 15 amino acids long. Germline CDR1 reads MNHEY; CDR2 reads SVGAGI. Trimming took off 2 bases at V and 4 bases at J, with 13 bases between the two ends. The CDR3 loop reads CASSYTLRHADTQYF. The CDR3 DNA is TGTGCCAGCAGTTACACTCTCAGACACGCAGATACGCAGTATTTT.

In this sample, this clone turned up once. This CDR3 reads CASSQDLQARSDTQYF. The CDR3 nucleotides read TGTGCCAGCAGCCAAGATCTACAGGCGAGGTCAGATACGCAGTATTTT. The genes are TRBV3-1 (or the pseudogene TRBV3-2) and TRBJ2-3, with a possible D match to TRBD1 (5 bases). Germline assignment: CDR1 LGHDT and CDR2 YNNKEL (reference sequence). V lost 0 bases, J lost 4 bases, and 14 bases lay in between. The CDR3 spans 16 residues.

This chain uses TRBV7-8 with TRBJ2-7, with TRBD2 matching 9 bases. Germline CDR1 reads SGHVS; CDR2 reads FQNEAQ. The CDR3 loop spans 15 amino acids. J gave up 5 bases and V 5 bases, and 10 bases lay outside the gene matches. The CDR3 bases are TGTGCCAGCAGCCTCACACCAGCGGGAGGCGACGAGCAGTACTTC. This translates into CASSLTPAGGDEQYF.

This rearrangement joins TRBV7-2 to TRBJ2-3, with 7 bases matching TRBD1. The V gene's germline CDR1 is SGHTA and CDR2 FQGNSA. Trimming at V came to 3 bases and at J to 5 bases, leaving 14 bases not matched to a gene. The CDR3 is made up of 17 amino acids. The CDR3 loop reads CASSFFPKNRGVDTQYF. DNA of the CDR3: TGTGCCAGCAGCTTTTTCCCCAAAAACAGGGGAGTAGATACGCAGTATTTT.

This clone was seen a handful of times. The gene calls are TRBV5-5 and TRBJ1-4; 9 bases line up with TRBD1. J lost 7 bases, V lost 5 bases, and 6 bases had no gene match. The germline V gene has CDR1 SGHKS and CDR2 YYEKEE (reference sequence). The CDR3 totals 14 residues. In DNA form, the CDR3 reads TGTGCCAGCAGTTCCGGGACAGGGAGTGAAAAACTGTTTTTT. This codes for CASSSGTGSEKLFF.

This clone was counted once. The chain is built from TRBV5-1 and TRBJ1-1, with a tentative D call TRBD1 (5 bases). The CDR3 has 14 amino acids. CDR1 and CDR2 (germline): SGHRS, YFSETQ. V was clipped by 7 bases and J by 1 base, with 14 bases between them. CDR3 loop: CASGAGPANTEAFF. CDR3 coding DNA: TGCGCCAGCGGGGCTGGTCCCGCGAACACTGAAGCTTTCTTT.

In this sample, this clone turned up once. V is TRBV7-2 and J is TRBJ1-2; 10 bases map to TRBD1. This CDR3 comprises 13 residues. Germline CDR1 and CDR2: SGHTA and FQGNSA. V was pared by 4 bases and J by 8 bases, with 4 bases of the junction left unmatched. The CDR3 DNA is TGTGCCAGCAGCTCGGGGACAGGGGACGGCTACACCTTC. It is translated as CASSSGTGDGYTF.

V and J are TRBV6-1 and TRBJ1-1; perhaps TRBD1 as D (5 bases). V was pared by 6 bases and J by 1 base, with 12 bases between. This CDR3 is 14 amino acids long. Germline V gives CDR1 MNHNS, CDR2 SASEGT. The DNA of the CDR3 is TGTGCCAGCAGGACGGGGGGTTCGAACACTGAAGCTTTCTTT. Its translation is CASRTGGSNTEAFF.

CDR3 coding DNA: TGTGCCAGCAGGCAGGGGAGCTCCTATAATTCACCCCTCCACTTT. Protein sequence: CASRQGSSYNSPLHF. The chain recombines TRBV28 with TRBJ1-6, with D tentatively TRBD1 (6 bases). The V gene's germline CDR1 is MDHEN and CDR2 SYDVKM. The CDR3 contains 15 residues. V lost 6 bases and J 0 bases, leaving 9 bases between the germline ends.

A few counts support this clone. V and J are TRBV19 and TRBJ2-7; tentative D call: TRBD1 (6 bases). Trimming stripped 3 bases from V and 3 bases from J, with 9 bases between. Germline lookup yields CDR1 LNHDA and CDR2 SQIVND (reference sequence). CDR3 length equals 13 residues. For the CDR3, the DNA is TGTGCCAGTAGTATGGGACAAGTCTACGAGCAGTACTTC. As protein: CASSMGQVYEQYF.

This chain joins TRBV11-2 and TRBJ2-6; no firm D call. The CDR3 is 18 amino acids. Germline loops: CDR1 SGHAT, CDR2 FQNNGV. V was trimmed by 5 bases and J by 0 bases, leaving 17 bases between them. CDR3 sequence (DNA): TGTGCCAGCAGCCATAAACCAGGATACAGCTCTGGGGCCAACGTCCTGACTTTC. Its translation: CASSHKPGYSSGANVLTF. Full variable domain (missing parts from reference TRBV11-2 and TRBJ2-6): EAGVAQSPRYKIIEKRQSVAFWCNPISGHATLYWYQQILGQGPKLLIQFQNNGVVDDSQLPKDRFSAERLKGVDSTLKIQPAKLEDSAVYLCASSHKPGYSSGANVLTFGAGSRLTVL.